The entry below gives a single T cell receptor (beta chain) sequence along with its context. The antigen remains unidentified. The data derive from a study of response to subunit inactivated influenza vaccine. Study-level findings and limits: Researchers suggested that each seasonal influenza vaccination recruits few new T cells.

Via MiXCR, TCRdb re-called the RT-PCR reads, giving one row per CDR3 protein. The sample lists fewer than 650,000 distinct CDR3 sequences, 10% to 15% occurring once. Trimming left V 2 bases short and J 8 bases short, with 13 bases between. The germline gives CDR1 SGHVS, CDR2 FQNEAQ. The CDR3 runs to 13 residues. The specimen comprised PBMCs from blood, sampled 45 days after vaccination. The sequence was collected from a man in his fifties or sixties who received an inactivated influenza vaccine. The gene calls are TRBV7-8 and TRBJ2-7, with a tentative D call TRBD1 (5 bases). The CDR3 DNA reads TGTGCCAGCAGCTTACCCCCAGGGTTTCAGCAGTACTTC. This sequence encodes CASSLPPGFQQYF. Full variable domain (remainder filled in from reference TRBV7-8 and TRBJ2-7): GAGVSQSPRYKVAKRGQDVALRCDPISGHVSLFWYQQALGQGPEFLTYFQNEAQLDKSGLPSDRFFAERPEGSVSTLKIQRTQQEDSAVYLCASSLPPGFQQYFGPGTRLTVT.